Detailed here is one T cell receptor beta chain. Sequencing used immunoSEQ multiplex PCR; TCRdb keeps in-frame clones, though not all of them. The sample holds approximately 140,000 clones, about 84% seen once. Trimming stripped 2 bases from V and 0 bases from J, with 10 bases between. Germline CDR1 reads SGHTA; CDR2 reads FQGNSA. This CDR3 has 15 residues. This entry is derived from a study of blood T cell repertoires in COVID-19. Study details: PBMCs, B-cell-depleted T cells, or T cells were the source of the cDNA or gDNA that made up the material.

This sequence joins TRBV7-2 and TRBJ1-1, with TRBD1 as a possible D gene (5 bases). This TCR was recovered from a man in his 60s with active or convalescent COVID-19. The source material was peripheral blood. CDR3: CASSLRGPMNTEAFF. The CDR3 DNA reads as TGTGCCAGCAGCTTAAGGGGCCCCATGAACACTGAAGCTTTCTTT.